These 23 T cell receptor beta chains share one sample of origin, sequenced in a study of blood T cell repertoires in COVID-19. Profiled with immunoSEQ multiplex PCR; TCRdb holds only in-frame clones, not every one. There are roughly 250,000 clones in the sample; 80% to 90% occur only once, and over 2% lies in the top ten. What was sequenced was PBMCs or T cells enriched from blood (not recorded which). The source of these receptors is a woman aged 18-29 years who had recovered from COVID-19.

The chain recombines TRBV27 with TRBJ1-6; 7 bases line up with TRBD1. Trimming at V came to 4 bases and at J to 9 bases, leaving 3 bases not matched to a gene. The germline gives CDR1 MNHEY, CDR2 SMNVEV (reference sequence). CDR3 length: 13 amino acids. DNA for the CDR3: TGTGCCAGCAGTTCCCGACAGGGTTCACCCCTCCACTTT. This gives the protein CASSSRQGSPLHF.

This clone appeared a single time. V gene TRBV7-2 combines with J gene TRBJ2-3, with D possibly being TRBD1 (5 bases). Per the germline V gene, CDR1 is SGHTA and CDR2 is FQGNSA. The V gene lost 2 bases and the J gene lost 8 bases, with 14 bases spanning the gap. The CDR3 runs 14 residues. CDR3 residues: CASSLSPTRVTQYF. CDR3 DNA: TGTGCCAGCAGCTTAAGTCCAACCAGGGTTACGCAGTATTTT.

The CDR3 loop is CARTDRAQNTGELFF. DNA for the CDR3: TGCGCCAGAACGGACAGGGCACAGAACACCGGGGAGCTGTTTTTT. V gene TRBV10-1 combines with J gene TRBJ2-2, with TRBD1 identical over 8 bases. Germline V gives CDR1 WNHNN, CDR2 SYGVQD (reference sequence). V was clipped by 9 bases and J by 1 base; unmatched bases: 7. The CDR3 extends over 15 amino acids.

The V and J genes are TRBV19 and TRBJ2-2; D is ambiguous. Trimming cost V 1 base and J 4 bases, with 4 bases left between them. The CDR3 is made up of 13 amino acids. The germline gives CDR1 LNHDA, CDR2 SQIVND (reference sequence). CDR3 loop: CASSIASTGELFF. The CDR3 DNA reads TGTGCCAGTAGTATAGCTAGCACCGGGGAGCTGTTTTTT.

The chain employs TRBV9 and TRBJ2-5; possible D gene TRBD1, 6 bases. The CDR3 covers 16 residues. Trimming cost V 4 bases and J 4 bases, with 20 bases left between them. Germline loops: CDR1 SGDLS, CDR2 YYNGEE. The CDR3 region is CASSPTGTGQGETQYF. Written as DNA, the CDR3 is TGTGCCAGCAGCCCGACCGGAACAGGGCAGGGAGAGACCCAGTACTTC.

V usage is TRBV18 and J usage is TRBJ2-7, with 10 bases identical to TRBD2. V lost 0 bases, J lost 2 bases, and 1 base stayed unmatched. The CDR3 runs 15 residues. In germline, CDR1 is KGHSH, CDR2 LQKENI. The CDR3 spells CASSPPTSGAYEQYF. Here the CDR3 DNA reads TGTGCCAGCTCACCACCTACTAGCGGGGCCTACGAGCAGTACTTC.

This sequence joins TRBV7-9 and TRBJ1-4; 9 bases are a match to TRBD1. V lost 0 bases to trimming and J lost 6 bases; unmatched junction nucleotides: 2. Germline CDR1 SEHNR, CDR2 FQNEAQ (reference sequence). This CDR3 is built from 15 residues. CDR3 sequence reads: CASSLAGQGHEKLFF. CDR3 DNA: TGTGCCAGCAGCTTAGCGGGACAGGGACATGAAAAACTGTTTTTT.

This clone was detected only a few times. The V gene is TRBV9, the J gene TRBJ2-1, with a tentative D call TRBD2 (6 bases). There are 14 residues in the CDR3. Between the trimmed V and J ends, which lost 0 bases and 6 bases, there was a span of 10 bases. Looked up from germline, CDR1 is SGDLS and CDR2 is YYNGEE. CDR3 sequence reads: CASSVGAGINEQFF. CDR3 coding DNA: TGTGCCAGCAGCGTAGGCGCGGGGATCAATGAGCAGTTCTTC.

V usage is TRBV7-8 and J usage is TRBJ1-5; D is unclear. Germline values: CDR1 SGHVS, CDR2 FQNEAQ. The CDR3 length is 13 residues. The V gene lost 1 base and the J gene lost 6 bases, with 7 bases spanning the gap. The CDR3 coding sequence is TGTGCCAGCAGCTTAGACATCGCTCAGCCCCAGCATTTT. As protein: CASSLDIAQPQHF.

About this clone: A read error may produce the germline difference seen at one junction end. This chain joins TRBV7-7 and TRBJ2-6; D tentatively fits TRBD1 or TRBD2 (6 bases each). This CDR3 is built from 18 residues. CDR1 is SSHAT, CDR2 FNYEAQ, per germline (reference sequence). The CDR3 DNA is TGTGCTAGCAGGGAGGACAGCTATTGGCCCACTGGGGCCAACGTCCTGACTTTC. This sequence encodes CASREDSYWPTGANVLTF.

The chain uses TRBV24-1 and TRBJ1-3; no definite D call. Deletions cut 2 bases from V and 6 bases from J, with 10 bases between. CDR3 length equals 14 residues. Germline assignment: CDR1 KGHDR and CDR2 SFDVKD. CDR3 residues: CATSDWALKNTIYF. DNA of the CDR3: TGTGCCACCAGTGATTGGGCCTTAAAAAACACCATATATTTT.

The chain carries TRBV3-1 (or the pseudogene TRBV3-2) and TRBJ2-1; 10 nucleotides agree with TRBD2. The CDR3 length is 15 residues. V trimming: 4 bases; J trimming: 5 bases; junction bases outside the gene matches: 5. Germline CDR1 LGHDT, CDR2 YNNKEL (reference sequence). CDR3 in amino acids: CASSRPTSGDNEQFF. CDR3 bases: TGTGCCAGCAGCCGTCCAACTAGCGGGGACAATGAGCAGTTCTTC.

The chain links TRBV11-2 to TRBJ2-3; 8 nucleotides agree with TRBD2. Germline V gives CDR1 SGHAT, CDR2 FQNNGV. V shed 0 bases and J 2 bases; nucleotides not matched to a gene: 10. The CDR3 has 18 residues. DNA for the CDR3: TGTGCCAGCAGCTTAGATGAGATTAGCGGGGCCTACACAGATACGCAGTATTTT. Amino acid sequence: CASSLDEISGAYTDTQYF.

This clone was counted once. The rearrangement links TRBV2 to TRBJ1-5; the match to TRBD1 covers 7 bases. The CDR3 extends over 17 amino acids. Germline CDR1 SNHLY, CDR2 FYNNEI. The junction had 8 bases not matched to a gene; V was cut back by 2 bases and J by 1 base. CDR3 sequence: CASSERVSGGSNQPQHF. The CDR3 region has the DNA TGTGCCAGCAGTGAAAGAGTGTCAGGGGGAAGCAATCAGCCCCAGCATTTT.

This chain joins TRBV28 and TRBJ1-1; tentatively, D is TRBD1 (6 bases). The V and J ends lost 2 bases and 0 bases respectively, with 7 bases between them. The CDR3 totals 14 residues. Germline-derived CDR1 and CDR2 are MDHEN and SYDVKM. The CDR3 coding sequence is TGTGCCAGCAGTTTACGACAGGTGAACACTGAAGCTTTCTTT. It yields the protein CASSLRQVNTEAFF.

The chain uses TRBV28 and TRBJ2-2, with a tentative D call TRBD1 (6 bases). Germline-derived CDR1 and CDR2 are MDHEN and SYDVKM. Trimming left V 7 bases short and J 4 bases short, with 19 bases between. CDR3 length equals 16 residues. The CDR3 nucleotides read TGTGCCAGCAAAAGTGGGACACTCGGTAGCACCGGGGAGCTGTTTTTT. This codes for CASKSGTLGSTGELFF.

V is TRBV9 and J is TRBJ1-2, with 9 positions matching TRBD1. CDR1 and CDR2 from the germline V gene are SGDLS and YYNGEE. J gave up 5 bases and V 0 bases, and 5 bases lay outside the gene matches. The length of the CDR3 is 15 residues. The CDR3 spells CASSVDLGTGYGYTF. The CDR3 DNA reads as TGTGCCAGCAGCGTAGATTTGGGGACAGGGTATGGCTACACCTTC.

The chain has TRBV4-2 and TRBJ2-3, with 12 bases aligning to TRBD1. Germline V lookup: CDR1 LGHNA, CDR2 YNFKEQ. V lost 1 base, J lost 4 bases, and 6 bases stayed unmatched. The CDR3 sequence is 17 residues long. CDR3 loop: CASSQATGTGGADTQYF. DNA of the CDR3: TGTGCCAGCAGCCAAGCAACCGGGACAGGGGGCGCAGATACGCAGTATTTT.

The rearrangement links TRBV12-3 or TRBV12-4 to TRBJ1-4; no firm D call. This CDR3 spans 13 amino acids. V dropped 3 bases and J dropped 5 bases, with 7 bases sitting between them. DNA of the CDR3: TGTGCCAGCAGTTTCACAGCAAATGAAAAACTGTTTTTT. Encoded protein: CASSFTANEKLFF.

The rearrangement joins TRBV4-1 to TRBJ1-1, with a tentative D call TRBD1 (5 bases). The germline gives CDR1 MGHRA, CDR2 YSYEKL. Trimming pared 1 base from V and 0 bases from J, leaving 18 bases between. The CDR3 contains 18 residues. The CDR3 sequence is CASSQGRPRNRMNTEAFF. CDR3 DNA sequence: TGCGCCAGCAGCCAAGGGAGACCACGTAACAGGATGAACACTGAAGCTTTCTTT.

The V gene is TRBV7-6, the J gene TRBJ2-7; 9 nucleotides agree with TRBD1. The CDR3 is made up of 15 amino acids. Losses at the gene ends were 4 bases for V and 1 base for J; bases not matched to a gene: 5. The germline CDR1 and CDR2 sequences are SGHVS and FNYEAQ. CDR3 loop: CASSSSGTGSYEQYF. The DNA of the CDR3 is TGTGCCAGCAGCTCCTCCGGGACAGGGTCCTACGAGCAGTACTTC.

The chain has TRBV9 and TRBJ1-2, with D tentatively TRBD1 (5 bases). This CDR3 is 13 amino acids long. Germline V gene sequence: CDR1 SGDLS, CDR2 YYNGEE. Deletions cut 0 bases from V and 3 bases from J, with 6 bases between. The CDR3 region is CASSVARDYGYTF. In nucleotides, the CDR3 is TGTGCCAGCAGCGTAGCCAGGGACTATGGCTACACCTTC.

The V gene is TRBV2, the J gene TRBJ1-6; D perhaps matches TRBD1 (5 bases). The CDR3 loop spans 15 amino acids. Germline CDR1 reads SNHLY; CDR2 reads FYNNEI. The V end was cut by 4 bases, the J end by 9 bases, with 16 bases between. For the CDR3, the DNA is TGTGCCAGCAGTGTAGGGGCAGAATACGGTTCACCCCTCCACTTT. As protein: CASSVGAEYGSPLHF. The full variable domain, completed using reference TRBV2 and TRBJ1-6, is EPEVTQTPSHQVTQMGQEVILRCVPISNHLYFYWYRQILGQKVEFLVSFYNNEISEKSEIFDDQFSVERPDGSNFTLKIRSTKLEDSAMYFCASSVGAEYGSPLHFGNGTRLTVT.